The rows below give T cell receptor beta chains drawn from one sample of a study of blood T cells in healthy people across ages. TCRdb reanalysed the 5' RACE reads using MiXCR and keeps one entry per CDR3 protein. In the table there are about 640,000 distinct CDR3 sequences, about 53% of which are singletons. The sample was blood. The origin of the receptors is a man in his fifties or sixties in good health. The conserved cysteine and the conserved F or W are not part of the CDR3 here. A D gene is named only where the DNA matches it firmly. Rows give clone size only sometimes, using once, few, many, or a class for an expanded clone.

TRBD1,TRBJ1-2,TRBV7-2,NA,ASSLQGTGGDGYT
NA,TRBJ1-6,TRBV5-5,NA,ASSSRPLNSPLH
NA,NA,TRBV15,NA,ATSRDTGREQY
TRBD2,TRBJ2-3,TRBV29-1,many,SALTSGGLYTQY
NA,TRBJ2-2,TRBV20-1,NA,SARAPPAGTGELF
NA,TRBJ1-2,TRBV10-3,NA,AISESGTPGGYT
TRBD1,TRBJ1-2,TRBV29-1,NA,SVTGDTNYGYT
NA,TRBJ1-5,TRBV2,NA,ASIGDGTQPQH
NA,TRBJ2-4,TRBV13,NA,ASSSTGPIAKNIQY
TRBD1,TRBJ1-1,TRBV7-2,NA,ASKPMGQAHTEAF
NA,TRBJ2-5,TRBV5-1,few,ASSSRPQETQY
NA,TRBJ2-1,TRBV20-1,once,SAPAATVYNEQF
NA,TRBJ2-5,TRBV6-1,NA,ASSDNWGETQY
NA,TRBJ2-5,TRBV11-2,NA,ASSSWTGGEVETQY
NA,TRBJ2-3,TRBV6-7,once,ASSRPGNRIGADTQY
TRBD2,TRBJ2-3,TRBV20-1,NA,SALSGLAGNTDTQY
TRBD2,NA,TRBV6-5,NA,ASSPPGGWYEQY
NA,TRBJ2-1,TRBV21-1,NA,ASRPNPRLASSYNEQF
TRBD1,TRBJ1-5,TRBV6-5,many,ASSSRTGGNQPQH
TRBD1,TRBJ2-1,TRBV2,NA,ASTWDRAPYNEQF
NA,TRBJ2-1,TRBV12-3/TRBV12-4,NA,ASSLIGVNEQF
TRBD1,NA,TRBV10-3,NA,AISESTGGRGEQY
TRBD1,TRBJ2-7,TRBV9,once,ASSAPTDRGSYEQY
NA,TRBJ1-1,TRBV20-1,NA,SARSVLRVLGASEAF
NA,TRBJ1-2,TRBV18,few,ASSPREDGYT
NA,TRBJ1-2,TRBV27,NA,ASSSKIRASSYGYT
NA,TRBJ2-3,TRBV21-1,NA,ASSKLTGSTDTQY
NA,TRBJ1-2,TRBV3-1,NA,ASSQSAVYYGYT
NA,TRBJ2-5,TRBV5-4,NA,ASSIPGLAGTGETQY
NA,TRBJ2-5,TRBV27,NA,ASTEGAPVQETQY
TRBD1,TRBJ1-3,TRBV6-5,NA,ASSSYRGEGNTIY
NA,TRBJ2-7,TRBV7-9,NA,ASGSLLRGTYEQY
NA,TRBJ2-7,TRBV5-1,few,ASSLGQNSYEQY
NA,TRBJ2-7,TRBV5-1,few,ASSLDGRTYEQY
TRBD1,TRBJ2-7,TRBV3-1,medium-sized,ASSQSWTGGYEQY
NA,TRBJ2-1,TRBV5-5,many,ASSPDPTGSYNEQF
TRBD1,TRBJ2-7,TRBV2,NA,ASTPDRGIDEQY
TRBD2,NA,TRBV20-1,NA,SARFSGGAYNEQY
TRBD2,TRBJ2-4,TRBV7-9,NA,ASSRTSGGKNIQY
NA,TRBJ1-2,TRBV5-6,NA,ASSLWPRLSTQRDYGYT
NA,TRBJ2-2,TRBV28,NA,ASSLTPTTSFGELF
TRBD2,TRBJ2-1,TRBV5-1,NA,ASSLMTQTSGGAYEQF
TRBD1,TRBJ1-1,TRBV7-8,NA,ASSSTDRRDTEAF
NA,TRBJ2-7,TRBV3-1,NA,ASSPYEEKQY
TRBD1,TRBJ2-6,TRBV7-6,many,ASSLGQGRSGANVLT
TRBD1,TRBJ2-1,TRBV3-1,few,ASRPTGGEQF
TRBD1,TRBJ2-1,TRBV9,once,ASSKMRGQTYNEQF
TRBD1,TRBJ1-4,TRBV2,NA,ASSGDSYEKLF
NA,TRBJ1-5,TRBV5-1,NA,ASSFGGEQPQH
TRBD1,TRBJ1-2,TRBV12-3/TRBV12-4,once,TSSSGTGLGYT
NA,TRBJ2-3,TRBV10-3,NA,AISDFTSIVPGTQY
NA,TRBJ2-3,TRBV6-5,once,ASSVEIGDTQY
TRBD1,TRBJ2-3,TRBV5-1,NA,ASSEQGANVDTQY
NA,TRBJ1-4,TRBV29-1,few,SVGRTGATNEKLF
TRBD1,TRBJ2-5,TRBV20-1,few,SASSPRGLEETQY
NA,TRBJ2-5,TRBV7-2,NA,ASSLQTQILQETQY
NA,TRBJ2-3,TRBV12-3/TRBV12-4,NA,ASSYQSGRDTQY
TRBD2,TRBJ2-5,TRBV5-4,few,ASSLKTRGGTQY
TRBD2,TRBJ2-1,TRBV24-1,few,ATSDRTSGERDEQF